This T cell receptor beta chain originates from a study of blood T cells in healthy people across ages. The second PCR ran about 6 to 11 cycles with a sample-barcoded 5' primer and J-beta primers. All cDNA molecules were each tagged by a template-switch adaptor with 12 random nucleotides. MiXCR, applied by TCRdb to the 5' RACE reads, yields one record per CDR3 protein. The table has some 1.1 million distinct CDR3 sequences, more than 30% seen once. CDR1 and CDR2 from the germline V gene are SEHNR and FQNEAQ (reference sequence). V lost 4 bases to trimming and J lost 0 bases, with 16 bases between them. The CDR3 loop spans 17 amino acids.

Sequenced: blood. This receptor was identified in a man between 18 and 29 years old in good health. The chain employs TRBV7-9 and TRBJ2-4, with D maybe TRBD2 (6 bases). The CDR3 DNA sequence: TGTGCCAGCAGCTCACAGCGACTAGGGGAAGCCAAAAACATTCAGTACTTC. It specifies CASSSQRLGEAKNIQYF.